This T cell receptor beta chain was captured by sequencing in a study of vaccination effects on CD4 cells after COVID-19. Study results and limitations: Missing from the study were early post-infection timepoints, and its convalescent patients were few. Healthy vaccinees' vaccine-induced clones included only 1 of 255 cross-reacting with common cold coronaviruses.

The data were produced by immunoSEQ multiplex PCR, yet TCRdb's version contains in-frame clones alone and is incomplete. The sample contains more than 60,000 clones, roughly 81% of which appear only once. Comment on this clone: What it binds is not known.

Scientists isolated CD4+ T cells after an approximately 10-day culture period ended. The participants, recipients of two vaccine doses, got either BNT162b2 or mRNA-1273. This sample comprised CD4+ T cells from PBMCs cultured without peptide, obtained after COVID-19 vaccination. This clonotype originated in a human donor who received a COVID-19 vaccine.

In nucleotides, the CDR3 is TGTGCCAGCAGCTTGGCGGGCAATCAGCCCCAGCATTTT. Translation: CASSLAGNQPQHF. V gene TRBV5-8 combines with J gene TRBJ1-5; D not certain. The germline V and J ends were trimmed by 0 bases and 2 bases, with 3 bases remaining between them. CDR1 is SGHTS and CDR2 is YDEGEE in the germline V gene. The CDR3 is made up of 13 amino acids. Looking up the rest from reference TRBV5-8 and TRBJ1-5 gives the full variable domain: EAGVTQSPTHLIKTRGQQATLRCSPISGHTSVYWYQQALGLGLQFLLWYDEGEERNRGNFPPRFSGRQFPNYSSELNVNALELEDSALYLCASSLAGNQPQHFGDGTRLSIL.